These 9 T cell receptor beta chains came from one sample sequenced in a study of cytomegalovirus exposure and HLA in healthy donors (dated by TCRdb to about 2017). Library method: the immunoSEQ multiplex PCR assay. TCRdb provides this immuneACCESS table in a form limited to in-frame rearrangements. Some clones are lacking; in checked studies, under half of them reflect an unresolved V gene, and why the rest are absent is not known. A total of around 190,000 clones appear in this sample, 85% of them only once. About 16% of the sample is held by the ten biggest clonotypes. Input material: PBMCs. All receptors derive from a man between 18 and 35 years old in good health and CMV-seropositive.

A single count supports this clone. The CDR3 region is CASSPQWAKNIQYF. The CDR3 DNA reads TGTGCCAGCAGTCCACAGTGGGCCAAAAACATTCAGTACTTC. This sequence joins TRBV27 and TRBJ2-4; D uncertain. This CDR3 contains 14 residues. V lost 5 bases and J lost 1, with 9 bases in between. The V gene's germline CDR1 is MNHEY and CDR2 SMNVEV (reference sequence).

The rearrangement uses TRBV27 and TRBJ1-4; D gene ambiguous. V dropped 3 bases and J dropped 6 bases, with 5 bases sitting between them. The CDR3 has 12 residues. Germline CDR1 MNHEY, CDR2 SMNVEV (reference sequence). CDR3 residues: CASSFRDEKLFF. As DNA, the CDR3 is TGTGCCAGCAGTTTCCGGGATGAAAAACTGTTTTTT. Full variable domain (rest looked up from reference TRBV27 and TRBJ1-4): EAQVTQNPRYLITVTGKKLTVTCSQNMNHEYMSWYRQDPGLGLRQIYYSMNVEVTDKGDVPEGYKVSRKEKRNFPLILESPSPNQTSLYFCASSFRDEKLFFGSGTQLSVL.

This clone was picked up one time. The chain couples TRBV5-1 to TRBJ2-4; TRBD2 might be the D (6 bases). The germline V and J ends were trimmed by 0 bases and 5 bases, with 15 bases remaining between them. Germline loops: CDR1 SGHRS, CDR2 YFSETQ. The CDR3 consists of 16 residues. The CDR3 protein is CASSLGAGTPQNIQYF. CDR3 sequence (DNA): TGCGCCAGCAGCTTGGGGGCCGGGACTCCCCAAAACATTCAGTACTTC.

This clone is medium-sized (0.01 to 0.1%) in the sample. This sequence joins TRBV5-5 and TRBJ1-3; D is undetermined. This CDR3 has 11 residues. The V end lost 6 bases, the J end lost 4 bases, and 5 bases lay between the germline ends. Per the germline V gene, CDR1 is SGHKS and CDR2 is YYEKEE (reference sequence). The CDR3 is CASTVGNTIYF. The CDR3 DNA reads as TGTGCCAGCACCGTGGGAAACACCATATATTTT.

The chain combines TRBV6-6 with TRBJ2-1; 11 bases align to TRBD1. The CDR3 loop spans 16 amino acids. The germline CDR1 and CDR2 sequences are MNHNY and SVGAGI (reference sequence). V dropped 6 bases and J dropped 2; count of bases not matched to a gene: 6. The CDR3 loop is CASSQLGQGAYNEQFF. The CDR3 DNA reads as TGTGCCAGCAGCCAATTGGGACAGGGGGCCTACAATGAGCAGTTCTTC.

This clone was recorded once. CDR3 region: CASSLGPQISSNQPQHF. The CDR3 bases are TGTGCCAGCAGCTTGGGTCCACAAATTTCGAGCAATCAGCCCCAGCATTTT. The chain has TRBV5-8 and TRBJ1-5, with D unclear. The CDR3 has 17 residues. V lost 0 bases and J 1 base, leaving 14 bases between the germline ends. Per the germline V gene, CDR1 is SGHTS and CDR2 is YDEGEE. Combining the CDR3 with reference TRBV5-8 and TRBJ1-5 gives the whole variable domain EAGVTQSPTHLIKTRGQQATLRCSPISGHTSVYWYQQALGLGLQFLLWYDEGEERNRGNFPPRFSGRQFPNYSSELNVNALELEDSALYLCASSLGPQISSNQPQHFGDGTRLSIL.

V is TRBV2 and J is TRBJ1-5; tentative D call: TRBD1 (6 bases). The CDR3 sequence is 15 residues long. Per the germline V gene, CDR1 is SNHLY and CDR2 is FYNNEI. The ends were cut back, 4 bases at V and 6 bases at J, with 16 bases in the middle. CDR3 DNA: TGTGCCAGCAGTGCGCGGACAGCGCGAAGTCAGCCCCAGCATTTT. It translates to CASSARTARSQPQHF.

CDR3 DNA sequence: TGTGCCAGCAGTGTGCAGACAGGGGGCACCGGGGAGCTGTTTTTT. Translating it yields CASSVQTGGTGELFF. The rearrangement uses TRBV9 and TRBJ2-2; 9 bases are a match to TRBD1. Germline CDR1 is SGDLS and CDR2 is YYNGEE. J was trimmed by 4 bases and V by 5 bases; bases with no gene match: 6. This CDR3 contains 15 residues.

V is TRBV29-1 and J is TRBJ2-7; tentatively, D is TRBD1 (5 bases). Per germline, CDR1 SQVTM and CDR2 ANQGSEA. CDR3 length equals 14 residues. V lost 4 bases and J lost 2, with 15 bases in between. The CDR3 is CSVGRKGSPYEQYF. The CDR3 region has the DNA TGCAGCGTTGGGCGGAAGGGGTCACCCTACGAGCAGTACTTC.